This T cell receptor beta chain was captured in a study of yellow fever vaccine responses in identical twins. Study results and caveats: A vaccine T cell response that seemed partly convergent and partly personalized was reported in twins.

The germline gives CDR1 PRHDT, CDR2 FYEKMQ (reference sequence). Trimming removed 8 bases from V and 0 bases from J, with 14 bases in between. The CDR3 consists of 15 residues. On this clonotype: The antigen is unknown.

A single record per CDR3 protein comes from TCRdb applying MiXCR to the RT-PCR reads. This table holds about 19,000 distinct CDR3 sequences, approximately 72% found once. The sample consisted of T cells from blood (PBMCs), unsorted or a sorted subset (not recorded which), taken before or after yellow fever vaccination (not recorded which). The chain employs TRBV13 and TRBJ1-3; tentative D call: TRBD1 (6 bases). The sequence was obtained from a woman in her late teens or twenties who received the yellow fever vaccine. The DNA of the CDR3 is TGTGCCAGCGGGAGGACAGCGAACTCTGGAAACACCATATATTTT. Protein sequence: CASGRTANSGNTIYF.